This note documents a single T cell receptor (beta chain) sequence. Its antigen is currently unknown. The sample is drawn from a study of T cell repertoires in cytomegalovirus infection. The overall study: As its CMV epitopes, the study selected recently identified HLA-C-restricted and well-studied HLA-B-restricted targets. Public TCR beta signatures marked donors with CMV infection and the matching HLA. The study, taken as a whole, reports: Cumulative public TCR beta family frequency identified carriers of CMV plus the relevant HLA. Ex vivo, HLA-C-restricted CMV-specific TCR beta clonotypes prevailed over the rest of the response.

TCRdb redid the calling of the reads with MiXCR, one entry per CDR3 protein. Counted here are fewer than 55,000 distinct CDR3 sequences, around 20% occurring once; the ten biggest clones make up about four fifths. Germline V lookup: CDR1 SGDLS, CDR2 YYNGEE. There are 16 residues in the CDR3. V shed 0 bases, J shed 2 bases, and the junction held 4 bases outside the gene matches. This chain uses TRBV9 with TRBJ2-3; 9 bases map to TRBD2. This clonotype was obtained from a human donor in good health (CMV status not recorded). Some clones in this sample may be carry-over from other donors' samples. Sequences were derived from CD8+ T cells from cultured PBMCs, sampled from culture after CMV antigen stimulation. The CDR3 loop is CASSVESGGYTDTQYF. CDR3 DNA sequence: TGTGCCAGCAGCGTAGAAAGCGGGGGGTACACAGATACGCAGTATTTT.